This T cell receptor (beta chain) was captured by sequencing in a study of CD8 T cells in ankylosing spondylitis. Quantitative molecular-barcoded 5'-RACE generated the TCR beta libraries. TCRdb re-derived calls from the 5' RACE reads in MiXCR, one entry per CDR3 protein. The data contain about 25,000 distinct CDR3 sequences, just over 2.5% of them singletons. This clonotype came up many times. Antigen specificity is unknown. Overall study findings and caveats: The clones that were linked to disease were reported to be significantly enriched in matched synovial fluid samples from ankylosing spondylitis patients. In synovial fluid and blood from reactive arthritis, some motif variants were previously reported. Researchers report that disease-linked clones proved CD8+ and relatively rare in peripheral blood.

The CDR3 is made up of 15 amino acids. CDR1 and CDR2 from the germline V gene are SGDLS and YYNGEE. The V gene end was trimmed by 3 bases and the J gene end by 4 bases; junction bases not matched to a gene: 5. The clonotype was recovered from a female donor with ankylosing spondylitis or in good health (not recorded which). The gene calls are TRBV9 and TRBJ2-1; 9 bases agree with TRBD1. The sequenced sample consisted of blood, either unsorted or a sorted T cell fraction (not recorded which). CDR3 sequence: CASSATGGAYNEQFF. In nucleotides, the CDR3 is TGTGCCAGCAGCGCCACAGGGGGCGCTTACAATGAGCAGTTCTTC.